Listed here is a single T cell receptor (beta chain). The data were taken from a study of CD8 T cells in Susac syndrome. With random hexamers, 0.5 to 1 ug RNA was reverse transcribed. By means of immunoSEQ multiplex PCR, TCR beta CDR3 spanning 54 Vbeta and 13 Jbeta underwent amplification. TCRdb itself ran the immunoSEQ multiplex PCR reads through MiXCR, one entry per CDR3 protein. The data contain about 170,000 distinct CDR3 sequences, approximately 94% of them singletons. Sequencing of TCR beta, carried out with a high-throughput approach, was applied to CD8+ and CD4+ T cells from the blood. The TEMRA cells underwent FACS enrichment, while the CD8+ and CD4+ T cells underwent negative isolation. Sequencing was carried out using CD4+ T cells from PBMCs. The source of this sequence is a human donor with multiple sclerosis.

DNA for the CDR3: TGTGCCAGCAGTTTAGGGCCAGCGAGTTACGAGCAGTACTTC. It yields the protein CASSLGPASYEQYF. The V gene is TRBV12-3 or TRBV12-4, the J gene TRBJ2-7; no firm D call. The V and J ends lost 1 base and 4 bases respectively, with 11 bases between them. This CDR3 has 14 residues.